One sample yielded the 6 T cell receptor beta chains listed below, sequenced in a study of T cells in Graves' hyperthyroidism and ophthalmopathy (dated by TCRdb to 2018 to 2020). The library was made by multiplex PCR. The instrument given in TCRdb is Illumina HiSeq 2000. The TCR beta CDR3 regions were amplified from RNA transcripts. The first round of RT-PCR for the TCR CDR3 was performed with the HTBI primer set and the Qiagen OneStep RT-PCR kit. TCRdb applied fastp at Q25 and MiXCR to the public reads, then kept only in-frame beta chains. Each entry merges the rows of one CDR3 protein and shows their most common DNA and genes. The sample table contains 550,000 to 700,000 distinct CDR3 sequences; only one count was recorded for roughly 50% of them. Around 20% of the sample belongs to the ten largest clones. Sample: peripheral blood or thyroid tissue (not recorded which). The origin of the receptors is an adult woman with Graves' disease, either hyperthyroidism or ophthalmopathy (not recorded which).

Many counts were recorded for this clonotype. The chain combines TRBV10-1 with TRBJ2-7; TRBD2 matches at 8 bases. The germline V gene has CDR1 WNHNN and CDR2 SYGVQD (reference sequence). Losses at the gene ends were 8 bases for V and 5 bases for J; bases not matched to a gene: 8. The CDR3 sequence is 13 residues long. This chain's CDR3 is CASSSGPRDEQYF. The CDR3 DNA reads as TGCGCCAGCTCTAGCGGGCCGCGAGACGAGCAGTACTTC.

This clonotype was seen repeatedly, ten times or more. The genes are TRBV4-1 and TRBJ2-2; no clear D. Germline V gene lookup returns CDR1 MGHRA and CDR2 YSYEKL. The CDR3 has 13 residues. V was trimmed by 4 bases and J by 8 bases, leaving 11 bases between them. The CDR3 DNA reads TGCGCCAGCAGCCTCCACGCGGCGGGGGAGCTGTTTTTT. Translated, it gives CASSLHAAGELFF.

V and J are TRBV25-1 and TRBJ1-1; 8 bases are a match to TRBD1. Germline loops: CDR1 MGHDK, CDR2 SYGVNS. This CDR3 has 14 amino acids. Trimming cost V 6 bases and J 1 base; bases outside gene matches: 4. CDR3 sequence reads: CASRTGATNTEAFF. CDR3 nucleotide sequence: TGTGCCAGCAGGACAGGGGCGACGAACACTGAAGCTTTCTTT.

Note on this clonotype: It may be a read error: a sequence one base away is much more abundant. The chain has TRBV13 and TRBJ2-7; 9 bases align to TRBD2. The V gene's germline CDR1 is PRHDT and CDR2 FYEKMQ (reference sequence). The CDR3 loop spans 15 amino acids. The CDR3 loop reads CASGLEASGAYEQYF. CDR3 DNA: TGTGCCAGCGGCTTGGAAGCTAGCGGGGCCTACGAGCAGTACTTC.

Regarding this clonotype: A single base separates this from a much larger clone, so it may be a read error. CDR3 nucleotide sequence: TGTGCCAGCAGCCCCAGCGGGAGAATGGGCGGGGAGCCGTTTTTT. Its translation is CASSPSGRMGGEPFF. V usage is TRBV12-3 or TRBV12-4 and J usage is TRBJ2-2; 8 bases are a match to TRBD2. The CDR3 covers 15 residues.

This clonotype has ten or more counts. The rearrangement uses TRBV19 and TRBJ2-5; D ambiguous. With 2 bases removed from V and 4 bases from J, the gap between germline ends came to 5 bases. The germline V gene has CDR1 LNHDA and CDR2 SQIVND (reference sequence). This CDR3 region has 12 residues. DNA of the CDR3: TGTGCCAGTAGTATAAAGGGAGAGACCCAGTACTTC. Protein sequence: CASSIKGETQYF.